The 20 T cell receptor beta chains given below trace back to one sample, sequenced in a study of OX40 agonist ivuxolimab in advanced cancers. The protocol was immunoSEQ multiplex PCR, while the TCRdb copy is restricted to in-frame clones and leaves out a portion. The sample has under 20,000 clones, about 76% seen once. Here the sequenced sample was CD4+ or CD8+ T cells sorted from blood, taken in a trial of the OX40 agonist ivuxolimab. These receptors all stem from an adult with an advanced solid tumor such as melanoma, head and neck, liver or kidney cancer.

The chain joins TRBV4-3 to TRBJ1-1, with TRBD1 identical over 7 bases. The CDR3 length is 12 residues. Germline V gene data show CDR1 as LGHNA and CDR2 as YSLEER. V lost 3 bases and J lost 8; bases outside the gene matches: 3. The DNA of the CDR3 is TGCGCCAGCAGCCAGGACAGGAACGAAGCTTTCTTT. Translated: CASSQDRNEAFF.

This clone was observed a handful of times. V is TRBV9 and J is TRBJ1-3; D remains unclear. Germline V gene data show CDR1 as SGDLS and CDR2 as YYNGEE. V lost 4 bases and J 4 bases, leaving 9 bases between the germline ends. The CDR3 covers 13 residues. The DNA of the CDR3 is TGTGCCAGCAGCTTAAATTTCGGAAACACCATATATTTT. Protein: CASSLNFGNTIYF.

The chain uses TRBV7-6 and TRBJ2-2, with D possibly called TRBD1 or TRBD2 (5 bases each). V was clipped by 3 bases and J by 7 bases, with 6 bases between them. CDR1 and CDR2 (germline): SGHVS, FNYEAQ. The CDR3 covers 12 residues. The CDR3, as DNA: TGTGCCAGCAGCTTTGGGGGCGGGGAGCTGTTTTTT. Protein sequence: CASSFGGGELFF.

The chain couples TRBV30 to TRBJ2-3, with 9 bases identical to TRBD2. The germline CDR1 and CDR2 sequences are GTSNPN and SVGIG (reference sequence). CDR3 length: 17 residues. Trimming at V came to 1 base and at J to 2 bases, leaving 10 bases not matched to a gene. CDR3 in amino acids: CAWSGDSGSRATDTQYF. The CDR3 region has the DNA TGTGCCTGGAGTGGTGATAGCGGGAGCAGGGCCACAGATACGCAGTATTTT.

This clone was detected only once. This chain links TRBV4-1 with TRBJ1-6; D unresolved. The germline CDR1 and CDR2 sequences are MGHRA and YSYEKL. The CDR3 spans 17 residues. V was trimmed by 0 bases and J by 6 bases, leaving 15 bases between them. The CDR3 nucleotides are TGCGCCAGCAGCCAAGATCTGTCAGTAAAGGGTAATTCACCCCTCCACTTT. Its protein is CASSQDLSVKGNSPLHF.

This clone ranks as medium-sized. CDR3 amino acids: CASRASTPQHF. The CDR3 DNA follows: TGTGCCAGCAGGGCGAGTACGCCCCAGCATTTT. V gene TRBV2 combines with J gene TRBJ1-5; the D is unclear. This CDR3 has 11 amino acids. Germline CDR1 and CDR2: SNHLY and FYNNEI. Trimming cost V 6 bases and J 9 bases, with 9 bases left between them.

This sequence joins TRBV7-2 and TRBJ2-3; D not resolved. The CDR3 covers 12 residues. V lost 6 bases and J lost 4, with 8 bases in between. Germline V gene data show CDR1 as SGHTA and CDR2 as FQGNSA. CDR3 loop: CASRLSADTQYF. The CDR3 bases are TGTGCCAGCAGACTGAGCGCAGATACGCAGTATTTT.

DNA of the CDR3: TGTGCCAGCAACCAGGGGGGGGCCTATGGCTACACCTTC. This codes for CASNQGGAYGYTF. The chain links TRBV9 to TRBJ1-2; 7 bases fit TRBD1. This CDR3 is built from 13 residues. Trimming removed 6 bases from V and 4 bases from J; junction bases left unmatched: 6. Germline loops: CDR1 SGDLS, CDR2 YYNGEE.

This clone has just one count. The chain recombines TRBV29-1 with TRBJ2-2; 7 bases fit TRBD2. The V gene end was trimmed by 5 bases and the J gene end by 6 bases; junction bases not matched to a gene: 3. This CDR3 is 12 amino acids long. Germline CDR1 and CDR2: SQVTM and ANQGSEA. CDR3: CSVRDYAGELFF. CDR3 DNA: TGCAGCGTTCGGGACTACGCCGGGGAGCTGTTTTTT.

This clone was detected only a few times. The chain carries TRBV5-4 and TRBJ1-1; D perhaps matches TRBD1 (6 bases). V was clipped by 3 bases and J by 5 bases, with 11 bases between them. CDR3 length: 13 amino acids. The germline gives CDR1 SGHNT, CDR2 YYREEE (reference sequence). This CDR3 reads CASSWGRGTEAFF. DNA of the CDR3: TGTGCCAGCAGCTGGGGGCGGGGGACTGAAGCTTTCTTT.

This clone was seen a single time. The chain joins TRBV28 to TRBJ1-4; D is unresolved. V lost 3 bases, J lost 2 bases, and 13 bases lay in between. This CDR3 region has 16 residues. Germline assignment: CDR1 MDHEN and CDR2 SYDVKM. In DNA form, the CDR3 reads TGTGCCAGCAGTTTTCAGAACCCTTCTACTAATGAAAAACTGTTTTTT. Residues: CASSFQNPSTNEKLFF.

CDR3 loop: CASSVAIQEGGYGYTF. DNA for the CDR3: TGTGCCAGCAGCGTAGCTATTCAAGAGGGAGGATATGGCTACACCTTC. This chain joins TRBV9 and TRBJ1-2, with no clear D. Trimming left V 0 bases short and J 5 bases short, with 17 bases between. This CDR3 has 16 amino acids. The germline V gene has CDR1 SGDLS and CDR2 YYNGEE.

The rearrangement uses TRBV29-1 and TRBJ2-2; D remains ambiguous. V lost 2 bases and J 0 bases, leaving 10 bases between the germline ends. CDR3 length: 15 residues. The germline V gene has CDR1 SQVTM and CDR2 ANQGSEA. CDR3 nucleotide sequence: TGCAGCGTTGAAATGGGTCTAGCGAACACCGGGGAGCTGTTTTTT. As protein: CSVEMGLANTGELFF.

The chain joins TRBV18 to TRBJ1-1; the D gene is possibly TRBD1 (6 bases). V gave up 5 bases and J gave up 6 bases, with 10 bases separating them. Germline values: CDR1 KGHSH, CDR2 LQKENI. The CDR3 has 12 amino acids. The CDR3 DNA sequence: TGTGCCAGCTCATCTGCAGGGGCTGAAGCTTTCTTT. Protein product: CASSSAGAEAFF.

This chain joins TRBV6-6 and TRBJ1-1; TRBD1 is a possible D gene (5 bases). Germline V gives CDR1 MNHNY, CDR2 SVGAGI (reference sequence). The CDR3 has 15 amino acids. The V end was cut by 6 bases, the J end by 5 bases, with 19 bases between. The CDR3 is CASSFLVGAKTEAFF. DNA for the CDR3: TGTGCCAGCAGCTTTTTAGTCGGGGCGAAGACTGAAGCTTTCTTT.

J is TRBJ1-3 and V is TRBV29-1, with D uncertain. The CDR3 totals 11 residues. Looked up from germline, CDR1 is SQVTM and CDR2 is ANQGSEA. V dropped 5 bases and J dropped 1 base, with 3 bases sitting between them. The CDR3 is CSVSSGNTIYF. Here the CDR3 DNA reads TGCAGCGTTAGTTCTGGAAACACCATATATTTT.

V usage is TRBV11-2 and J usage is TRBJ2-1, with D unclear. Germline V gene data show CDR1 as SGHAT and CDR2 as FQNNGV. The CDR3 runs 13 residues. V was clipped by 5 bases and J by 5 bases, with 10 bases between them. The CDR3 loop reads CASSMDEDNEQFF. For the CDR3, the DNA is TGTGCCAGCAGCATGGACGAAGACAATGAGCAGTTCTTC.

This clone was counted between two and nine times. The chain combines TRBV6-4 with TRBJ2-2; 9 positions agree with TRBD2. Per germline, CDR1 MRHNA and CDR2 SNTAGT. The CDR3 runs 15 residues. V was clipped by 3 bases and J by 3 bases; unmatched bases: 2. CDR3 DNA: TGTGCCAGCAGTGAGCGGGGGGGGGACACCGGGGAGCTGTTTTTT. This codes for CASSERGGDTGELFF.

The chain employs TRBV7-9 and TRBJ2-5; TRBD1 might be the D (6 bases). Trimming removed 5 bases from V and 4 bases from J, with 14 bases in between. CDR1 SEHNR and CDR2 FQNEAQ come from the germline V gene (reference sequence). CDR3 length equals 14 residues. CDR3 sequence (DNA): TGTGCCAGCAGCGCCTCAGGGGAGCGAGAGACCCAGTACTTC. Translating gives CASSASGERETQYF. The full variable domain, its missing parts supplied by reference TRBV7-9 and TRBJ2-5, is DTGVSQNPRHKITKRGQNVTFRCDPISEHNRLYWYRQTLGQGPEFLTYFQNEAQLEKSRLLSDRFSAERPKGSFSTLEIQRTEQGDSAMYLCASSASGERETQYFGPGTRLLVL.

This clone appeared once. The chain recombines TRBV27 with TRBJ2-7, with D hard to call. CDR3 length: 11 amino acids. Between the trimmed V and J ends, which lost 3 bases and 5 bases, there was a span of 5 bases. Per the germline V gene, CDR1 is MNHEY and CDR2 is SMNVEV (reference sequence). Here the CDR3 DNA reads TGTGCCAGCAGTTTCCTCCACGAGCAGTACTTC. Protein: CASSFLHEQYF.